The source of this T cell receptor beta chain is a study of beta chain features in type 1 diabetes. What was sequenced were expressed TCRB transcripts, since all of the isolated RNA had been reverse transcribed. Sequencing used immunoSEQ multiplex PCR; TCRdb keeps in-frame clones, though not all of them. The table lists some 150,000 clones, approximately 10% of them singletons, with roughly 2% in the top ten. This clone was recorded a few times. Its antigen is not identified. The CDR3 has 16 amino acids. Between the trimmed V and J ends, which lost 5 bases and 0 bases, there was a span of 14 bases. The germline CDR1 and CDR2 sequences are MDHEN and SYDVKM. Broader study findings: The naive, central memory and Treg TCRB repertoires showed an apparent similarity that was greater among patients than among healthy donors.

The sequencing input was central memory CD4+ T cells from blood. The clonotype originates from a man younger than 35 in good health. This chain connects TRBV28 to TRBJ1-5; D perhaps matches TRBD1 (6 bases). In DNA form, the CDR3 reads TGTGCCAGCAGTCGTTCCAGGGGACTTAGCAATCAGCCCCAGCATTTT. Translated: CASSRSRGLSNQPQHF.